This T cell receptor beta chain stems from a study of regulatory T cells in long-lasting Graves disease. Background on the study: Graves' patients with a new diagnosis had received antithyroid drugs under 3 months.

This clonotype was recorded many times. Investigators prepared the TCR beta libraries by applying iRepertoire HTBI primers and Arm-PCR of CDR3 regions. Each CDR3 protein is one row after TCRdb ran MiXCR on the multiplex PCR reads. The repertoire holds fewer than 550,000 distinct CDR3 sequences, with 15% to 20% as singletons. Time point described: newly diagnosed GD, antithyroid drugs for less than 3 months. PBMC RNA was the source of the TCR library. The authors drew 7 to 10 milliliters of peripheral blood into EDTA tubes. These records were also assigned to another study, of T cells in Graves' hyperthyroidism and ophthalmopathy.

The sequences come from peripheral blood mononuclear cells (PBMCs), collected at new diagnosis, from a patient treated with antithyroid drugs. This clonotype originated in a young woman with Graves disease.

CDR3 in DNA: TGCAGTGCTAGCCCCGGGACAGGGTATTGGAACACTGAAGCTTTCTTT. Translation: CSASPGTGYWNTEAFF. The rearrangement uses TRBV20-1 and TRBJ1-1, with 9 bases matching TRBD1. The V segment lost 3 bases and the J segment 1 base; nucleotides outside the gene matches: 9. Germline CDR1 reads DFQATT; CDR2 reads SNEGSKA (reference sequence). The CDR3 runs 16 residues.